One sample yielded the 28 T cell receptor beta chains listed below, sequenced in a study of post-analysis software for immune sequencing data. General study points: Patients showed TRBV5-6, TRBV5-1 and TRBV20-1 among roughly 5 TRBV segments more frequent than in controls.

Which antigens these TCRs recognize remains unknown. The authors incorporated unique molecular identifiers into the TCR beta cDNA libraries. From the PCR reads, TCRdb called clonotypes with MiXCR, one entry per CDR3 protein. The sample holds fewer than 700,000 distinct CDR3 sequences, roughly 47% seen once. The sequencing sample was made of blood. The receptors originated from a girl aged 10 to 17 with multiple sclerosis.

The rearrangement joins TRBV4-2 to TRBJ2-1; 13 bases line up with TRBD2. Germline V CDR1 and CDR2: LGHNA, YNFKEQ. The J segment lost 4 bases and the V segment lost 5 bases, leaving 14 bases of the junction unmatched. The CDR3 contains 19 residues. The CDR3 reads CASSSRQGLAGERYNEQFF. CDR3 DNA: TGTGCCAGCAGCTCGCGACAAGGACTAGCGGGAGAGAGATACAATGAGCAGTTCTTC.

The rearrangement joins TRBV24-1 to TRBJ2-7; 8 bases are shared with TRBD1. The germline CDR1 and CDR2 sequences are KGHDR and SFDVKD. The CDR3 totals 12 residues. The ends lost 4 bases at V and 10 bases at J; junction bases unmatched: 5. The CDR3 is CATSENGQGQYF. The DNA for the CDR3 is TGTGCCACCAGTGAAAATGGACAGGGTCAGTACTTC.

The gene calls are TRBV4-1 and TRBJ2-3, with no clear D. The CDR3 consists of 15 residues. From germline, CDR1 is MGHRA and CDR2 YSYEKL. The V end lost 0 bases, the J end lost 5 bases, and 12 bases lay between the germline ends. The CDR3 spells CASSQEGRLGDTQYF. CDR3 in DNA: TGCGCCAGCAGCCAAGAGGGCAGGTTGGGAGATACGCAGTATTTT.

The CDR3 nucleotides are TGTGCCAGCAGTCCCGGACAGGGAGAGGACACAGATACGCAGTATTTT. Its protein is CASSPGQGEDTDTQYF. J is TRBJ2-3 and V is TRBV12-3 or TRBV12-4; the match to TRBD1 covers 8 bases. The CDR3 covers 16 residues. V gave up 5 bases and J gave up 2 bases; unmatched junction bases: 9.

The rearrangement uses TRBV20-1 and TRBJ2-4, with D hard to call. Germline V gene lookup returns CDR1 DFQATT and CDR2 SNEGSKA (reference sequence). The CDR3 runs 17 residues. Trimming left V 0 bases short and J 4 bases short, with 19 bases between. The DNA of the CDR3 is TGCAGTGCTAGAGAAAAGGGTCCACCCGTACTTAAAAACATTCAGTACTTC. It is translated as CSAREKGPPVLKNIQYF.

The chain recombines TRBV13 with TRBJ2-1, with TRBD2 matching over 8 bases. The CDR3 contains 15 residues. Trimming removed 5 bases from V and 7 bases from J; junction bases left unmatched: 10. Germline loops: CDR1 PRHDT, CDR2 FYEKMQ (reference sequence). DNA for the CDR3: TGTGCCAGCAGCAGGACCAGCGGGAGTTGGAATGAGCAGTTCTTC. The encoded protein is CASSRTSGSWNEQFF.

This clonotype turned up a few times. The V call is TRBV7-6, the J call TRBJ1-6, with 8 nucleotides matching TRBD1. The CDR3 contains 15 residues. With 3 bases clipped from V and 9 bases from J, the junction kept 7 bases outside the gene matches. Germline CDR1 reads SGHVS; CDR2 reads FNYEAQ. The chain's CDR3 is CASSFGPQGGSPLHF. CDR3 sequence (DNA): TGTGCCAGCAGCTTCGGGCCACAGGGGGGTTCACCCCTCCACTTT.

The chain links TRBV20-1 to TRBJ2-7; D is unclear. Per the germline V gene, CDR1 is DFQATT and CDR2 is SNEGSKA (reference sequence). The CDR3 has 15 residues. The ends were cut back, 1 base at V and 0 bases at J, with 13 bases in the middle. As DNA, the CDR3 is TGCAGTGCTAGAGCCGCGGAGACCCCCTCCTACGAGCAGTACTTC. Protein sequence: CSARAAETPSYEQYF.

This sequence joins TRBV12-3 or TRBV12-4 and TRBJ2-3, with 10 bases aligning to TRBD1. The junction had 10 bases not matched to a gene; V was cut back by 6 bases and J by 7 bases. The CDR3 covers 15 residues. The CDR3 loop reads CASSRTGGLENTQYF. CDR3 bases: TGTGCCAGCAGCAGGACAGGGGGTCTGGAGAATACGCAGTATTTT.

As to this clonotype: One junction end disagrees with the germline gene, perhaps due to a read error. The chain has TRBV12-3 or TRBV12-4 and TRBJ2-3; D is perhaps TRBD1 (5 bases). The CDR3 is 13 amino acids. The CDR3 reads CASKRGSTDAQYF. Here the CDR3 DNA reads TGTGCCAGCAAAAGGGGAAGCACAGATGCGCAGTATTTT.

This clonotype was counted once. The rearrangement joins TRBV12-3 or TRBV12-4 to TRBJ2-1; 11 nucleotides agree with TRBD2. The trim removed 6 bases at V and 1 base at J, leaving 5 bases unmatched. This CDR3 contains 16 residues. As DNA, the CDR3 is TGTGCCAGCAGGTCCGGGACTAGCGGATCCTACAATGAGCAGTTCTTC. As protein: CASRSGTSGSYNEQFF.

This clonotype was detected only a few times. V usage is TRBV12-3 or TRBV12-4 and J usage is TRBJ1-2, with a weak D call TRBD1 (6 bases). This CDR3 region has 13 residues. V lost 7 bases, J lost 5 bases, and 14 bases lay in between. Here the CDR3 reads CASTIDRLYGYTF. CDR3 DNA: TGTGCCAGCACCATCGACAGGTTATATGGCTACACCTTC.

This clonotype was detected a few times. The gene calls are TRBV20-1 and TRBJ2-1; D possibly corresponds to TRBD2 (5 bases). This CDR3 has 16 residues. The V end was cut by 3 bases, the J end by 5 bases, with 20 bases between. CDR1 is DFQATT, CDR2 SNEGSKA, per germline (reference sequence). The CDR3 nucleotides read TGCAGTGCTAGGAGGGTTATTGGAACCAACGACAATGAGCAGTTCTTC. Its translation: CSARRVIGTNDNEQFF.

The chain joins TRBV3-1 to TRBJ2-5; 9 bases fit TRBD2. The J call may be mistaken, given a closer DNA end match to TRBJ2-7. This CDR3 has 15 residues. Germline CDR1 is LGHDT and CDR2 is YNNKEL (reference sequence). This CDR3 reads CASSQYPGLAVEQYF. The CDR3 DNA reads TGTGCCAGCAGCCAATACCCGGGACTAGCAGTCGAGCAGTACTTC.

V and J are TRBV27 and TRBJ2-5, with D perhaps matching TRBD1 or TRBD2 (5 bases each). V gave up 1 base and J gave up 3 bases, with 15 bases separating them. This CDR3 has 16 residues. Per germline, CDR1 MNHEY and CDR2 SMNVEV (reference sequence). CDR3 nucleotides: TGTGCCAGCAGTTTATTGGGACCAGTTAAGGAAGAGACCCAGTACTTC. Translated: CASSLLGPVKEETQYF.

The rearrangement uses TRBV12-3 or TRBV12-4 and TRBJ2-7; 10 bases map to TRBD2. J lost 5 bases, V lost 2 bases, and 6 bases had no gene match. The CDR3 consists of 15 residues. The CDR3: CASSLRSSGRNEQYF. The DNA for the CDR3 is TGTGCCAGCAGTTTACGGTCTAGCGGGAGAAACGAGCAGTACTTC.

The chain recombines TRBV10-3 with TRBJ1-5, with unresolved D. Per the germline V gene, CDR1 is ENHRY and CDR2 is SYGVKD. This CDR3 contains 13 residues. The V and J ends lost 4 bases and 9 bases respectively, with 13 bases between them. The CDR3 coding sequence is TGTGCCATCAGTGCAGGAGCCGATTCGCCCCAGCATTTT. Translating it yields CAISAGADSPQHF.

A remark on this clonotype: Germline and junction disagree at one end, which may indicate a read error. The chain joins TRBV2 to TRBJ2-6; maybe TRBD2 (6 bases). Germline-derived CDR1 and CDR2 are SNHLY and FYNNEI. The CDR3 runs to 17 residues. The CDR3 region is CASSEQGRGTGANVPTF. In DNA, the CDR3 is TGTGCCAGCAGTGAACAGGGTCGAGGGACTGGGGCCAACGTCCCGACTTTC.

The chain recombines TRBV18 with TRBJ1-5, with 9 bases matching TRBD1. This CDR3 has 16 residues. The germline V gene encodes CDR1 KGHSH and CDR2 LQKENI. The V and J ends lost 6 bases and 0 bases, in that order; junction bases with no gene match: 6. The CDR3 here is CASSPGTGPSNQPQHF. The CDR3 DNA sequence: TGTGCCAGCTCTCCTGGGACAGGGCCTAGCAATCAGCCCCAGCATTTT. Using reference TRBV18 and TRBJ1-5 for the parts outside the CDR3, the full variable domain is NAGVMQNPRHLVRRRGQEARLRCSPMKGHSHVYWYRQLPEEGLKFMVYLQKENIIDESGMPKERFSAEFPKEGPSILRIQQVVRGDSAAYFCASSPGTGPSNQPQHFGDGTRLSIL.

The CDR3 DNA reads TGCGCCAGCAGCCAAGAGCCGCACGGGGGCTACGAGCAGTACTTC. This gives the protein CASSQEPHGGYEQYF. The V and J genes are TRBV4-1 and TRBJ2-5; TRBD2 is a possible D gene (6 bases). The J call may not be correct, given that the DNA end is closer to TRBJ2-7. The CDR3 loop spans 15 amino acids. CDR1 and CDR2 from the germline V gene are MGHRA and YSYEKL.

This sequence joins TRBV6-4 and TRBJ2-7; D gene uncertain. Germline-derived CDR1 and CDR2 are MRHNA and SNTAGT. The CDR3 consists of 14 residues. Trimming left V 2 bases short and J 2 bases short, with 10 bases between. CDR3 region: CASSDRSVAYEQYF. The CDR3 coding sequence is TGTGCCAGCAGTGACCGCAGCGTTGCCTACGAGCAGTACTTC.

This chain uses TRBV7-9 with TRBJ1-2; D call uncertain. V shed 3 bases and J shed 8 bases, with 19 bases lying between them. This CDR3 region has 15 residues. Germline V lookup: CDR1 SEHNR, CDR2 FQNEAQ (reference sequence). CDR3 protein: CASSLGLWPEEGYTF. CDR3 nucleotide sequence: TGTGCCAGCAGCTTGGGCCTTTGGCCCGAAGAGGGCTACACCTTC.

V usage is TRBV12-3 or TRBV12-4 and J usage is TRBJ2-7, with D hard to call. This CDR3 is 15 amino acids long. The V and J ends lost 1 base and 2 bases respectively, with 12 bases between them. The DNA for the CDR3 is TGTGCCAGCAGTTTAGGCTTTTTATCCGCCTACGAGCAGTACTTC. It is translated as CASSLGFLSAYEQYF.

V usage is TRBV20-1 and J usage is TRBJ2-1; D uncertain. Trimming cost V 6 bases and J 5 bases, with 17 bases left between them. The germline CDR1 and CDR2 sequences are DFQATT and SNEGSKA (reference sequence). The CDR3 extends over 14 amino acids. The CDR3 DNA is TGCAGTGCCTCCCCACTCGGCCCCAACAATGAGCAGTTCTTC. Residues: CSASPLGPNNEQFF.

This clonotype appeared a few times. V is TRBV6-5 and J is TRBJ2-1; possible D gene TRBD1, 6 bases. Trimming removed 6 bases from V and 8 bases from J, with 17 bases in between. The CDR3 totals 14 residues. Germline V gives CDR1 MNHEY, CDR2 SVGAGI. Written as DNA, the CDR3 is TGTGCCAGCAGCCCAGTTAGCAGGGGTCATGAGCAGTTCTTC. It translates to CASSPVSRGHEQFF.

The chain uses TRBV12-3 or TRBV12-4 and TRBJ2-1; D possibly uses TRBD1 or TRBD2 (6 bases each). The length of the CDR3 is 14 residues. Trimming left V 4 bases short and J 8 bases short, with 15 bases between. CDR3 in DNA: TGTGCCAGCAGTTGTTCTTCAGGGGAGGATGAGCAGTTCTTC. It yields the protein CASSCSSGEDEQFF.

This clonotype was detected a few times. The chain couples TRBV5-1 to TRBJ1-2; D unresolved. The germline V gene encodes CDR1 SGHRS and CDR2 YFSETQ. The ends were cut back, 4 bases at V and 11 bases at J, with 18 bases in the middle. There are 13 residues in the CDR3. CDR3 DNA sequence: TGCGCCAGCAGCGCACGTCCGGGGAACGGGTACACCTTC. Residues: CASSARPGNGYTF.

This clonotype was recorded a few times. The chain couples TRBV7-2 to TRBJ2-5; the D gene is possibly TRBD2 (6 bases). The CDR3 is 13 amino acids. The germline V gene encodes CDR1 SGHTA and CDR2 FQGNSA. V was shortened by 4 bases and J by 3 bases, with 9 bases between the two germline ends. The CDR3 region is CASSSRREETQYF. CDR3 coding DNA: TGTGCCAGCAGCTCCCGGAGGGAAGAGACCCAGTACTTC. The full variable domain, with the rest looked up from reference TRBV7-2 and TRBJ2-5, is GAGVSQSPSNKVTEKGKDVELRCDPISGHTALYWYRQSLGQGLEFLIYFQGNSAPDKSGLPSDRFSAERTGGSVSTLTIQRTQQEDSAVYLCASSSRREETQYFGPGTRLLVL.